This T cell receptor beta chain comes out of a study of cytomegalovirus exposure and HLA in healthy donors. PCR amplification relied on 60 Vbeta primers (plus 13 Jbeta primers). The method was immunoSEQ multiplex PCR; TCRdb's version includes in-frame clones alone and lacks a portion of them. Of around 150,000 clones detected, 61% appear once; the ten largest clones hold approximately 1.7%. This CDR3 has 15 amino acids. Germline-derived CDR1 and CDR2 are LNHDA and SQIVND (reference sequence). The V and J ends lost 1 base and 8 bases, in that order; junction bases with no gene match: 7. The rearrangement uses TRBV19 and TRBJ2-1; 8 bases line up with TRBD1. The sequence was obtained from a male donor in good health and CMV-seronegative. What was sequenced was PBMCs. CDR3 sequence (DNA): TGTGCCAGTAGTATAGGCGCAGGGGGCGGAGATGAGCAGTTCTTC. It codes for CASSIGAGGGDEQFF. The full variable domain, completed using reference TRBV19 and TRBJ2-1, is DGGITQSPKYLFRKEGQNVTLSCEQNLNHDAMYWYRQDPGQGLRLIYYSQIVNDFQKGDIAEGYSVSREKKESFPLTVTSAQKNPTAFYLCASSIGAGGGDEQFFGPGTRLTVL.